This T cell receptor beta chain was captured by sequencing in a study of early T cells in non-severe SARS-CoV-2 infection. This clonotype was counted between two and nine times. Each CDR3 protein is one row after TCRdb ran MiXCR on the 5' RACE reads. The table lists roughly 93,000 distinct CDR3 sequences, roughly 14% of them singletons, with roughly 0.6% in the top ten. Sequencing used whole blood. This receptor was identified in an adult who was a healthcare worker with PCR-confirmed SARS-CoV-2 infection or an uninfected control (not recorded which).

CDR3 sequence reads: CASSYGRLQETQYF. The CDR3 DNA sequence: TGTGCCAGCAGTTACGGTCGGCTCCAAGAGACCCAGTACTTC. The rearrangement links TRBV6-2 or TRBV6-3 to TRBJ2-5; no clear D gene. The CDR3 consists of 14 residues. Trimming pared 2 bases from V and 1 base from J, leaving 8 bases between. CDR1 and CDR2 (germline): MNHEY, SVGEGT.